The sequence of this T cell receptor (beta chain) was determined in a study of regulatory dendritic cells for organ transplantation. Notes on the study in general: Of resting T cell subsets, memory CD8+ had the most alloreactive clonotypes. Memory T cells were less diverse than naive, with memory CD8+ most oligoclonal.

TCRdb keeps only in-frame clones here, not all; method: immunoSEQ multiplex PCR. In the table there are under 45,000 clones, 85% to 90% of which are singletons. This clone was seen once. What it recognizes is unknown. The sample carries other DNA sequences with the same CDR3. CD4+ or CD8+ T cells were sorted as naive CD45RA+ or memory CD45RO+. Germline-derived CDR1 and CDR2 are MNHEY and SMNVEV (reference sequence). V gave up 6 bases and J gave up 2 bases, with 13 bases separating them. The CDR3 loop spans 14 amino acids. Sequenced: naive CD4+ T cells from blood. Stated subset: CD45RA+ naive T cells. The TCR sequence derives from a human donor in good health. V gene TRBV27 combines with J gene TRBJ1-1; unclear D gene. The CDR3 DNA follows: TGTGCCAGCAGCAAACGAGAACTTAACACTGAAGCTTTCTTT. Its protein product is CASSKRELNTEAFF.